The source of this T cell receptor beta chain is a study of T cell changes during pregnancy in multiple sclerosis. This clone has a handful of counts. Using immunoSEQ multiplex PCR, the repertoire was profiled, and TCRdb retains in-frame clones only, with some absent. The repertoire consists of roughly 79,000 clones, with around 90% occurring once and the leading ten covering about 0.4%. CDR3 length: 13 residues. CDR1 and CDR2 (germline): MDHEN, SYDVKM. V shed 3 bases and J shed 7 bases, with 12 bases lying between them. The V and J genes are TRBV28 and TRBJ1-2, with a weak D call TRBD1 (6 bases). This sequence was found in a female donor with multiple sclerosis, enrolled in a pregnancy study. The sample in question was CD4+ T cells from peripheral blood mononuclear cells, obtained before pregnancy. The CDR3 here is CASSFQGSSGYTF. The CDR3 region has the DNA TGTGCCAGCAGTTTTCAGGGGTCCTCTGGCTACACCTTC.